One sample yielded the 7 T cell receptor beta chains listed below, sequenced in a study of OX40 agonist ivuxolimab in advanced cancers. Generated by immunoSEQ multiplex PCR, the TCRdb table keeps only in-frame clones and is missing some. The sample gives some 45,000 clones, 84% of which show up once; around 2.7% is in the top ten. Here the sequenced sample was CD4+ or CD8+ T cells sorted from blood, taken in a trial of the OX40 agonist ivuxolimab. The receptors derive from an adult with an advanced solid tumor such as melanoma, head and neck, liver or kidney cancer.

The J gene is TRBJ1-1, the V gene TRBV7-2; 9 bases line up with TRBD1. Per the germline V gene, CDR1 is SGHTA and CDR2 is FQGNSA. J was trimmed by 1 base and V by 4 bases; bases with no gene match: 4. This CDR3 has 15 amino acids. The CDR3 is CASSSGQGWNTEAFF. The CDR3 DNA reads TGTGCCAGCAGCTCGGGACAGGGTTGGAACACTGAAGCTTTCTTT.

The CDR3 here is CASSEVARRADTQYF. The CDR3 coding sequence is TGTGCCAGCAGTGAAGTTGCCCGCAGGGCAGATACGCAGTATTTT. J is TRBJ2-3 and V is TRBV6-1; weak D call: TRBD1 (5 bases). This CDR3 contains 15 residues. Germline lookup yields CDR1 MNHNS and CDR2 SASEGT. V lost 1 base, J lost 4 bases, and 12 bases lay in between.

The V gene is TRBV18, the J gene TRBJ1-5, with D perhaps TRBD1 (5 bases). Germline values: CDR1 KGHSH, CDR2 LQKENI. The CDR3 length is 13 residues. With 3 bases removed from V and 4 bases from J, the gap between germline ends came to 7 bases. CDR3 sequence (DNA): TGTGCCAGCTCACCGACAGATAATCAGCCCCAGCATTTT. Amino acids: CASSPTDNQPQHF.

Only a few counts were recorded for this clone. The V and J genes are TRBV15 and TRBJ1-3; perhaps TRBD1 as D (5 bases). CDR1 and CDR2 from the germline V gene are LNHNV and YYDKDF (reference sequence). This CDR3 contains 15 residues. The V and J ends lost 5 bases and 0 bases respectively, with 11 bases between them. CDR3 DNA: TGTGCCACCAGCTTGACAGTTAGCTCTGGAAACACCATATATTTT. Translating gives CATSLTVSSGNTIYF.

This rearrangement joins TRBV19 to TRBJ2-7; 8 positions agree with TRBD2. Germline CDR1 LNHDA, CDR2 SQIVND (reference sequence). Losses at the gene ends were 1 base for V and 2 bases for J; bases not matched to a gene: 1. The CDR3 has 14 amino acids. CDR3 bases: TGTGCCAGTAGTATAGGTAGCGGGACCTACGAGCAGTACTTC. This encodes CASSIGSGTYEQYF.

The V and J genes are TRBV19 and TRBJ2-7; D not resolved. This CDR3 comprises 11 residues. The V gene lost 10 bases and the J gene lost 3 bases, with 10 bases spanning the gap. Per germline, CDR1 LNHDA and CDR2 SQIVND (reference sequence). For the CDR3, the DNA is TGTGCCACCCAGGTGGACTACGAGCAGTACTTC. Translation gives CATQVDYEQYF.

The gene calls are TRBV4-2 and TRBJ2-6, with TRBD1 matching 7 bases. Germline CDR1 and CDR2: LGHNA and YNFKEQ. With 0 bases clipped from V and 2 bases from J, the junction kept 7 bases outside the gene matches. This CDR3 has 18 amino acids. The CDR3 DNA sequence: TGTGCCAGCAGCCAAGAAGATCGTCAGGGGGCTGGGGCCAACGTCCTGACTTTC. Its protein is CASSQEDRQGAGANVLTF.